This TCR beta chain appears in the sequencing data of a study of shared clonotypes between healthy human individuals. Study-wide results and caveats: It was the few donors that limited the genetic and exposure-history diversity represented.

Positively selected for CCR7, the CD45RO-negative cells used as naive CD8 cells excluded terminally differentiated effector memory CD45RA+ cells. All donors were healthy HIV-negative adults lacking recent acute infections or vaccinations. For this clone: Its antigen is still unknown.

This CDR3 region has 15 residues. The V end was cut by 1 base, the J end by 2 bases, with 12 bases between. CDR1 is SGHVS and CDR2 is FNYEAQ in the germline V gene. Sequencing was at deep level. Only in-frame clones appear in the TCRdb table, and some are missing; sequencing was by immunoSEQ multiplex PCR. The sample records 650,000 to 800,000 clones, roughly nine tenths being singletons. Sequenced material: naive CD8+ T cells sorted from blood. The source is a man younger than 45 in good health. The gene calls are TRBV7-6 and TRBJ2-7; D perhaps matches TRBD1 (6 bases). The CDR3 sequence is CASSLGQGIPYEQYF. The CDR3 DNA follows: TGTGCCAGCAGCTTAGGTCAGGGGATCCCCTACGAGCAGTACTTC.